This entry is about one TCR beta chain. Its antigen remains unidentified. Amplified TCR beta CDR3 regions derived from RNA transcripts. HTBI primers drove first-round RT-PCR of the TCR CDR3. MiXCR, applied by TCRdb to the multiplex PCR reads, yields one record per CDR3 protein. The profile shows roughly 580,000 distinct CDR3 sequences, 40% to 55% of them singletons. In patients aged 18 to 65, hyperthyroidism was newly diagnosed, with duration under 2 months. Together with thyroid ultrasound, orbital computed tomography, serum thyroxine and TRAb, clinical symptoms were used for diagnoses. The data are from a study of T cells in Graves' hyperthyroidism and ophthalmopathy. The study's findings and limits: Ophthalmopathy stood apart from stable hyperthyroidism in a 13 V-J model. Clonotypes that were expanded in thyroid above 0.001 mostly appeared in blood too.

Sequencing used peripheral blood or thyroid tissue (not recorded which). This sequence originates from a woman younger than 35 with Graves' hyperthyroidism.

DNA for the CDR3: TGCAGCGTTGGGGCTAGCGGAAGCACAGGGACCCAGTACTTC. Its translation is CSVGASGSTGTQYF. The chain has TRBV29-1 and TRBJ2-5, with 7 positions matching TRBD2. The CDR3 is made up of 14 amino acids. V lost 4 bases and J lost 7; bases outside the gene matches: 12. Germline CDR1 and CDR2: SQVTM and ANQGSEA.